These 22 T cell receptor beta chains share one sample of origin, sequenced in a study of immune characterization of retroperitoneal liposarcoma. A single record per CDR3 protein comes from TCRdb applying MiXCR to the PCR reads. The table has around 11,000 distinct CDR3 sequences, more than 35% seen once; the top ten hold around 10%. The sample taken for sequencing was tumor tissue. The receptors originated from a female donor with retroperitoneal liposarcoma.

V usage is TRBV7-4 and J usage is TRBJ2-1; D call uncertain. TRBJ2-7 matches the DNA end more closely, so the J call is doubtful. The germline gives CDR1 SGHVT, CDR2 SQSDAQ. The CDR3 is made up of 13 amino acids. The CDR3 DNA sequence: TGTGCCAGCAGCCCCCTCCCATCCAATGAGCAGTACTTC. Its translation: CASSPLPSNEQYF.

This clonotype turned up a few times. The CDR3 here is CASSLRLTDTQYF. CDR3 in DNA: TGTGCCAGCAGTTTACGACTCACAGATACGCAGTATTTT. V is TRBV27 and J is TRBJ2-3; D is unclear. Trimming took 2 bases from V and 2 from J, leaving 5 bases between them. Per the germline V gene, CDR1 is MNHEY and CDR2 is SMNVEV (reference sequence). This CDR3 is 13 amino acids long.

This clonotype came up a few times. The J gene is TRBJ2-3, the V gene TRBV25-1; TRBD2 agrees at 7 bases. The CDR3 is 15 amino acids. Germline CDR1 is MGHDK and CDR2 is SYGVNS. With V trimmed by 5 bases and J by 2 bases, 7 bases remained unmatched. CDR3 sequence (DNA): TGTGCCAGCAGTTTGGCTAGCGGCCTCACAGATACGCAGTATTTT. Translated: CASSLASGLTDTQYF.

The chain joins TRBV6-1 to TRBJ2-1; D remains unclear. This CDR3 spans 15 amino acids. From germline, CDR1 is MNHNS and CDR2 SASEGT. Trimming left V 3 bases short and J 2 bases short, with 11 bases between. The CDR3 loop reads CASSDPYSAYNEQFF. The CDR3 nucleotides are TGTGCCAGCAGTGACCCGTACAGTGCCTACAATGAGCAGTTCTTC.

In its sample, this clonotype is medium-sized. This sequence joins TRBV7-2 and TRBJ2-1; D might be TRBD1 (6 bases). The CDR3 consists of 15 residues. Germline assignment: CDR1 SGHTA and CDR2 FQGNSA. Trimming left V 3 bases short and J 10 bases short, with 19 bases between. This chain's CDR3 is CASSFFRTDSYEQFF. The DNA of the CDR3 is TGTGCCAGCAGCTTCTTCCGGACAGACTCCTACGAGCAGTTCTTC.

This chain connects TRBV11-2 to TRBJ2-1; D possibly corresponds to TRBD1 (5 bases). V lost 5 bases to trimming and J lost 10 bases, with 18 bases between them. Germline lookup yields CDR1 SGHAT and CDR2 FQNNGV. The CDR3 contains 14 residues. The CDR3 region is CASSELRVSYEQFF. In DNA form, the CDR3 reads TGTGCCAGCAGCGAGCTCAGGGTTTCCTACGAGCAGTTCTTC.

This clonotype came up a few times. This chain joins TRBV12-3 or TRBV12-4 and TRBJ2-3; TRBD2 matches at 7 bases. The CDR3 extends over 16 amino acids. V shed 1 base, J shed 3 bases, and the junction held 7 bases outside the gene matches. The chain's CDR3 is CASSLDVGGSTDTQYF. Written as DNA, the CDR3 is TGTGCCAGCAGTTTAGATGTGGGCGGGAGTACAGATACGCAGTATTTT.

This rearrangement joins TRBV6-8 to TRBJ2-1; D ambiguous. The J call may be in error: the DNA end matches TRBJ2-7 better. This CDR3 is built from 11 residues. Per germline, CDR1 MNHGY and CDR2 SAAAGT. CDR3 nucleotides: TGTGCCAGCAGTGACTTTGACGAGCAGTACTTC. This gives the protein CASSDFDEQYF.

The J gene is TRBJ2-5, the V gene TRBV11-1; no clear D. Germline V CDR1 and CDR2: SGHAT, FQDESV (reference sequence). This CDR3 contains 12 residues. Trimming removed 4 bases from V and 11 bases from J, with 14 bases in between. The CDR3 DNA sequence: TGTGCCAGCAGCTACCAATCTAATGAGCAGTACTTC. It translates to CASSYQSNEQYF.

The V gene is TRBV6-2 or TRBV6-3, the J gene TRBJ2-3, with 7 bases fitting TRBD2. The end of the DNA is better explained by TRBJ2-1, so the J call may be wrong. The CDR3 loop spans 14 amino acids. The germline gives CDR1 MNHEY, CDR2 SVGEGT. CDR3 nucleotides: TGTGCCAGCAGTTTGGTAACGGGGGGTTACGAGCAGTTCTTC. As protein: CASSLVTGGYEQFF.

The chain combines TRBV6-1 with TRBJ1-3, with 7 bases aligning to TRBD1. V shed 6 bases, J shed 2 bases, and the junction held 4 bases outside the gene matches. This CDR3 is 14 amino acids long. Looked up from germline, CDR1 is MNHNS and CDR2 is SASEGT. CDR3 amino acids: CASSATGAGNTIYF. The CDR3 DNA sequence: TGTGCCAGCAGCGCAACAGGGGCTGGAAACACCATATATTTT.

The chain links TRBV11-2 to TRBJ2-1, with 8 nucleotides matching TRBD2. The tail of the sequence fits TRBJ2-5 better, so the J call may be wrong. Germline V gives CDR1 SGHAT, CDR2 FQNNGV. This CDR3 comprises 13 residues. CDR3: CASSSSGQETQYF. CDR3 nucleotide sequence: TGTGCCAGCAGCTCTAGCGGGCAAGAGACCCAGTACTTC.

The chain joins TRBV7-3 to TRBJ1-1; D is ambiguous. V lost 5 bases, J lost 7 bases, and 20 bases lay in between. Germline CDR1 reads SGHTA; CDR2 reads FQGTGA. The CDR3 is 15 amino acids. For the CDR3, the DNA is TGTGCCAGCAGCCCAGATTCGGGAGGGCCCTATGAAGCTTTCTTT. Its protein is CASSPDSGGPYEAFF. Combining the CDR3 with reference TRBV7-3 and TRBJ1-1 gives the whole variable domain GAGVSQTPSNKVTEKGKYVELRCDPISGHTALYWYRQSLGQGPEFLIYFQGTGAADDSGLPNDRFFAVRPEGSVSTLKIQRTERGDSAVYLCASSPDSGGPYEAFFGQGTRLTVV.

This rearrangement joins TRBV6-2 or TRBV6-3 to TRBJ2-4; weak D call: TRBD1 (6 bases). CDR1 and CDR2 from the germline V gene are MNHEY and SVGEGT. CDR3 size: 14 residues. The V and J ends lost 2 bases and 5 bases respectively, with 10 bases between them. CDR3 DNA sequence: TGTGCCAGCAGTTACGTGGCAGGGGAAAACATTCAGTACTTC. Its protein product is CASSYVAGENIQYF.

This sequence joins TRBV12-3 or TRBV12-4 and TRBJ1-4; D is undetermined. This CDR3 contains 13 residues. Deletions cut 2 bases from V and 6 bases from J, with 7 bases between. CDR3 bases: TGTGCCAGCAGTTTATCGGGTTATGAAAAACTGTTTTTT. Translation gives CASSLSGYEKLFF.

This clonotype has just a few counts. The V and J genes are TRBV27 and TRBJ2-5; perhaps TRBD2 as D (7 bases). The end of the DNA is better explained by TRBJ2-7, so the J call may be wrong. Germline V gene lookup returns CDR1 MNHEY and CDR2 SMNVEV (reference sequence). This CDR3 is built from 15 residues. The CDR3 is CASSLWGGGFDEQYF. For the CDR3, the DNA is TGTGCCAGCAGTTTATGGGGGGGCGGATTCGACGAGCAGTACTTC.

The sample holds many counts of this clonotype. This rearrangement joins TRBV7-3 to TRBJ2-1; D possibly matches TRBD1 or TRBD2 (6 bases each). Deletions cut 5 bases from V and 10 bases from J, with 15 bases between. The germline V gene has CDR1 SGHTA and CDR2 FQGTGA. The CDR3 runs 13 residues. The CDR3 DNA reads TGTGCCAGCAGCACGGGGGCAGGGAACGAGCAGTTCTTC. Translation: CASSTGAGNEQFF.

The rearrangement joins TRBV6-1 to TRBJ2-1, with TRBD2 identical over 14 bases. V lost 5 bases and J lost 10; bases outside the gene matches: 7. CDR1 is MNHNS, CDR2 SASEGT, per germline. The CDR3 covers 15 residues. The CDR3 here is CASSPTSGGAREQFF. CDR3 bases: TGTGCCAGCAGTCCGACTAGCGGGGGGGCGAGGGAGCAGTTCTTC.

The CDR3 spells CASSRGTSGGAETQYF. CDR3 nucleotide sequence: TGTGCCAGCAGCCGAGGGACTAGCGGGGGGGCGGAGACCCAGTACTTC. The chain joins TRBV7-6 to TRBJ2-1, with 16 bases matching TRBD2. The end of the DNA fits TRBJ2-5 better, so the J call may be wrong. Germline CDR1 is SGHVS and CDR2 is FNYEAQ. This CDR3 is built from 16 residues.

About this clonotype itself: An end of the junction differs from the germline gene, which may be a read error. The V gene is TRBV6-2 or TRBV6-3, the J gene TRBJ2-3, with 10 bases matching TRBD2. The CDR3 is 14 residues long. Germline V gene lookup returns CDR1 MNHEY and CDR2 SVGEGT. The CDR3 DNA sequence: TGTGCCAGCAGACTAGCGGGGCCCACAGATACGCATTATTTT. This translates into CASRLAGPTDTHYF.

The CDR3 nucleotides are TGTGCCAGCAGTTACGATTGGCAGGGGCCCCTCGAGCAGTACTTC. Amino acids: CASSYDWQGPLEQYF. The V gene is TRBV6-1, the J gene TRBJ2-7, with D possibly being TRBD1 (6 bases). V gave up 5 bases and J gave up 6 bases, with 20 bases separating them. Germline lookup yields CDR1 MNHNS and CDR2 SASEGT. This CDR3 is built from 15 residues.

The chain joins TRBV28 to TRBJ2-5; D could derive from TRBD1 or TRBD2 (5 bases each). The J call is uncertain, as TRBJ2-7 better fits the DNA end. The CDR3 sequence is 14 residues long. Germline-derived CDR1 and CDR2 are MDHEN and SYDVKM. In nucleotides, the CDR3 is TGTGCCAGCAACGCTATGGGGGTATCCTACGAGCAGTACTTC. This codes for CASNAMGVSYEQYF.